The next 14 T cell receptor beta chains were all read from a single sample in a study of blood T cell repertoires in COVID-19. Generated by immunoSEQ multiplex PCR, the TCRdb table keeps only in-frame clones and is missing some. Here the sample spans 95,000 to 150,000 clones, about 86% being singletons. The sequenced sample consisted of peripheral blood. These TCRs come from a woman between 50 and 59 years old with acute or convalescent COVID-19.

The chain is built from TRBV24-1 and TRBJ1-2; 7 bases line up with TRBD1. In germline, CDR1 is KGHDR, CDR2 SFDVKD. The CDR3 runs 15 residues. Trimming took 5 bases from V and 6 from J; bases not matched to a gene: 11. CDR3 protein: CATSAGTAEVDGYTF. The CDR3 bases are TGTGCCACCAGTGCCGGGACAGCCGAGGTTGATGGCTACACCTTC.

This clone came up once. V usage is TRBV11-2 and J usage is TRBJ1-1; TRBD1 matches 10 bases. Losses at the gene ends were 5 bases for V and 6 bases for J; bases not matched to a gene: 6. Germline CDR1 reads SGHAT; CDR2 reads FQNNGV. The CDR3 runs 14 residues. CDR3 sequence: CASSGQGGTSEAFF. The CDR3 bases are TGTGCCAGCAGCGGACAGGGGGGAACGTCTGAAGCTTTCTTT. Using reference TRBV11-2 and TRBJ1-1 for the parts outside the CDR3, the full variable domain is EAGVAQSPRYKIIEKRQSVAFWCNPISGHATLYWYQQILGQGPKLLIQFQNNGVVDDSQLPKDRFSAERLKGVDSTLKIQPAKLEDSAVYLCASSGQGGTSEAFFGQGTRLTVV.

The chain is built from TRBV18 and TRBJ2-5; 13 bases agree with TRBD2. This CDR3 spans 15 amino acids. After removal of 5 bases from V and 4 bases from J, the junction contained 4 bases not matched to a gene. Germline CDR1 is KGHSH and CDR2 is LQKENI. CDR3 region: CASSGLAGAGETQYF. The CDR3 DNA sequence: TGTGCCAGCTCAGGACTAGCGGGGGCTGGAGAGACCCAGTACTTC.

In its sample, this clone was seen once. V and J are TRBV7-8 and TRBJ2-7, with 7 bases fitting TRBD1. CDR1 SGHVS and CDR2 FQNEAQ come from the germline V gene. J lost 2 bases, V lost 3 bases, and 4 bases had no gene match. The CDR3 loop spans 14 amino acids. CDR3 loop: CASSLAGTAYEQYF. CDR3 bases: TGTGCCAGCAGCTTGGCCGGGACAGCCTACGAGCAGTACTTC.

This clone was seen only a few times. V gene TRBV7-2 combines with J gene TRBJ1-1; D remains unclear. Germline V lookup: CDR1 SGHTA, CDR2 FQGNSA. The CDR3 runs to 13 residues. Trimming removed 4 bases from V and 4 bases from J, with 10 bases in between. CDR3 in DNA: TGTGCCAGCAGCTCCAGGATCGGCACTGAAGCTTTCTTT. It encodes CASSSRIGTEAFF.

The chain employs TRBV24-1 and TRBJ2-3, with D possibly matching TRBD1 (5 bases). Germline CDR1 KGHDR, CDR2 SFDVKD. V gave up 6 bases and J gave up 1 base, with 10 bases separating them. The CDR3 consists of 14 residues. The CDR3 DNA reads as TGTGCCACCAGTTCAGGGTGGGGCACAGATACGCAGTATTTT. Amino acid sequence: CATSSGWGTDTQYF.

This clone was seen a single time. J is TRBJ1-1 and V is TRBV4-3; D is ambiguous. Germline assignment: CDR1 LGHNA and CDR2 YSLEER. The CDR3 extends over 18 amino acids. The V end lost 0 bases, the J end lost 2 bases, and 19 bases lay between the germline ends. The CDR3 nucleotides read TGCGCCAGCAGCCAAGAATGGGCAATGAGAGGGATTAACACTGAAGCTTTCTTT. This encodes CASSQEWAMRGINTEAFF.

The rearrangement joins TRBV7-9 to TRBJ1-3; no clear D gene. The V and J ends lost 5 bases and 4 bases respectively, with 18 bases between them. CDR3 length: 16 residues. Germline loops: CDR1 SEHNR, CDR2 FQNEAQ (reference sequence). Written as DNA, the CDR3 is TGTGCCAGCAGCCCAAGACGGGAGGCCGTAGGAAACACCATATATTTT. Amino acids: CASSPRREAVGNTIYF.

This chain connects TRBV7-2 to TRBJ2-5; 8 bases align to TRBD2. The germline V gene has CDR1 SGHTA and CDR2 FQGNSA. V shed 7 bases, J shed 3 bases, and the junction held 10 bases outside the gene matches. This CDR3 has 15 amino acids. CDR3 nucleotide sequence: TGTGCCAGCACCCCTGGCGGAGCGGGGGAAGAGACCCAGTACTTC. This translates into CASTPGGAGEETQYF. Drawing the rest from reference TRBV7-2 and TRBJ2-5, the complete variable domain is GAGVSQSPSNKVTEKGKDVELRCDPISGHTALYWYRQSLGQGLEFLIYFQGNSAPDKSGLPSDRFSAERTGGSVSTLTIQRTQQEDSAVYLCASTPGGAGEETQYFGPGTRLLVL.

The genes are TRBV14 and TRBJ2-1, with D maybe TRBD2 (5 bases). CDR3 length: 13 residues. The germline V gene encodes CDR1 SGHDN and CDR2 FVKESK. Trimming took off 0 bases at V and 10 bases at J, with 10 bases between the two ends. The CDR3: CASSQDVRGEQFF. CDR3 DNA sequence: TGTGCCAGCAGCCAAGATGTTAGAGGGGAGCAGTTCTTC.

The J gene is TRBJ2-7, the V gene TRBV5-1; D is uncertain. Trimming pared 4 bases from V and 2 bases from J, leaving 7 bases between. Germline-derived CDR1 and CDR2 are SGHRS and YFSETQ. This CDR3 is 12 amino acids long. The CDR3 protein is CASSRGTYEQYF. CDR3 DNA sequence: TGCGCCAGCAGCCGCGGAACCTACGAGCAGTACTTC. Filled out from reference TRBV5-1 and TRBJ2-7, the complete variable domain reads KAGVTQTPRYLIKTRGQQVTLSCSPISGHRSVSWYQQTPGQGLQFLFEYFSETQRNKGNFPGRFSGRQFSNSRSEMNVSTLELGDSALYLCASSRGTYEQYFGPGTRLTVT.

V gene TRBV6-5 combines with J gene TRBJ1-2; D is unresolved. CDR3 length equals 15 residues. V was trimmed by 0 bases and J by 8 bases, leaving 16 bases between them. CDR1 is MNHEY and CDR2 is SVGAGI in the germline V gene. CDR3 in DNA: TGTGCCAGCAGTTACTCGAACCCGGGTATTGGAGGCTACACCTTC. Translation: CASSYSNPGIGGYTF.

The chain carries TRBV7-2 and TRBJ2-7; perhaps TRBD2 as D (5 bases). V gave up 1 base and J gave up 2 bases, with 15 bases separating them. The CDR3 contains 16 residues. Germline CDR1 and CDR2: SGHTA and FQGNSA. The CDR3 region is CASSLEGLDYTYEQYF. CDR3 coding DNA: TGTGCCAGCAGCTTAGAAGGGCTCGACTATACCTACGAGCAGTACTTC.

This sequence joins TRBV27 and TRBJ1-2; perhaps TRBD1 as D (6 bases). Germline V gene lookup returns CDR1 MNHEY and CDR2 SMNVEV (reference sequence). The CDR3 extends over 12 amino acids. The V end was cut by 7 bases, the J end by 8 bases, with 14 bases between. This CDR3 is CASTSEGGGYTF. CDR3 DNA sequence: TGTGCCAGCACCTCGGAAGGGGGAGGCTACACCTTC.